This T cell receptor (beta chain) appears in the sequencing data of a study of blood T cells in healthy people across ages. Notes on the study in general: Diversity figures derived from one million T cells were judged to underestimate the true value. With age, beta diversity per million T cells declined roughly linearly, significantly by 35 to 40.

Donor samples were obtained from healthy Caucasian individuals from Russia, aged about 6 to 95. A second PCR, run for roughly 7 to 12 cycles, used a sample-barcoded 5' primer plus a J-beta primer mix. Each cDNA molecule, via a template-switch adaptor with 12 random nucleotides, was tagged. In TCRdb, the 5' RACE reads were re-called with MiXCR into one record per CDR3 protein. Of roughly 500,000 distinct CDR3 sequences listed, 27% are singletons. The sample holds many counts of this clonotype. Its matching antigen is unknown. Germline V gene sequence: CDR1 LGHNA, CDR2 YSLEER. This CDR3 is built from 17 residues. Trimming shortened V by 0 bases and J by 1 base, and 15 bases separated the two germline ends.

The sequence derives from a woman between 65 and 79 years old in good health. Specimen: blood. This chain links TRBV4-3 with TRBJ2-5; D not resolved. CDR3 sequence: CASSQDLPAVSQETQYF. Here the CDR3 DNA reads TGCGCCAGCAGCCAAGATTTACCGGCAGTAAGCCAAGAGACCCAGTACTTC.